This TCR beta chain was identified in a study of blood T cell repertoires in COVID-19. Turning to the study itself: Samples taken during acute and convalescent COVID-19 were collected in the United States, Italy and Spain.

Participants, about 18 to 89 years old, spanned fewer than 30 US areas. Participants were placed into cohorts based on the clinical history they reported. Here immunoSEQ multiplex PCR was the method, and the copy in TCRdb shows in-frame clones only, minus some. The profile covers about 220,000 clones, with about four fifths appearing a single time and approximately 1.4% taken by the ten largest. Trimming removed 4 bases from V and 2 bases from J, with 11 bases in between. Germline V gives CDR1 SEHNR, CDR2 FQNEAQ (reference sequence). This CDR3 is 15 amino acids long. The sequence was collected from a woman aged 40 to 50 with acute COVID-19. Source material: PBMCs or T cells enriched from blood (not recorded which). The chain is built from TRBV7-9 and TRBJ2-2, with D uncertain. The CDR3 region has the DNA TGTGCCAGCAGCTGGAGAGGCACCAACACCGGGGAGCTGTTTTTT. Translating it yields CASSWRGTNTGELFF.